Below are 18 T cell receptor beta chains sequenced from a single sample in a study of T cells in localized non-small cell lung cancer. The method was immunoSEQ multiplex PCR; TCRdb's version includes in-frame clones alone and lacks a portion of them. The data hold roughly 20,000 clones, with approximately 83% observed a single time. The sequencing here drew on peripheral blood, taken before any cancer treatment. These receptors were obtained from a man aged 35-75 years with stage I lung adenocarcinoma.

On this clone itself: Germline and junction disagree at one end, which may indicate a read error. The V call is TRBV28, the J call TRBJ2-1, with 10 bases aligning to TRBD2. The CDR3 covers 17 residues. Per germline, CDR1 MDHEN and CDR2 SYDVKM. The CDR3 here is CASTLLAGGPAYSEQFF. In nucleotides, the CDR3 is TGTGCCAGCACCCTTTTAGCGGGGGGACCCGCCTACAGTGAGCAGTTCTTC.

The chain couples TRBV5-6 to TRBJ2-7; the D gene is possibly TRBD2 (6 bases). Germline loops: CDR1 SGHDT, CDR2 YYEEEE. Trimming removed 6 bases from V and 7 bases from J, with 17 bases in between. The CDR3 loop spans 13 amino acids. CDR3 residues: CASTNVEGGEQYF. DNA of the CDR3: TGTGCCAGCACCAACGTGGAGGGTGGGGAGCAGTACTTC.

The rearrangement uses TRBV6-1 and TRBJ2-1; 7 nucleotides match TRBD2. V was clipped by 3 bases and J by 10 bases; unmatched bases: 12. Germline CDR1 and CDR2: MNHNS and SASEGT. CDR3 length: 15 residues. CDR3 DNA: TGTGCCAGCAGTGAGGGGGGGGTTGCCCTCGGGGAGCAGTTCTTC. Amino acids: CASSEGGVALGEQFF.

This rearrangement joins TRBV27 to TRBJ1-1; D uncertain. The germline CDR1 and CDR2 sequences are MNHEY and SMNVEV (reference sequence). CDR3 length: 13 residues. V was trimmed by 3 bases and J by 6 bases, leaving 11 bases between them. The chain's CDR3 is CASSLGRSAEAFF. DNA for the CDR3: TGTGCCAGCAGTTTGGGCAGATCGGCTGAAGCTTTCTTT.

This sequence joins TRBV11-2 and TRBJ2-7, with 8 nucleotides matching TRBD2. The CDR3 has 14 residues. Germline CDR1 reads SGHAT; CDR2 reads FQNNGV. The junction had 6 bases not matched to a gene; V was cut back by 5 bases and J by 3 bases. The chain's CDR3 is CASSPRGGVYEQYF. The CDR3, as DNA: TGTGCCAGCAGCCCTCGGGGGGGTGTCTACGAGCAGTACTTC.

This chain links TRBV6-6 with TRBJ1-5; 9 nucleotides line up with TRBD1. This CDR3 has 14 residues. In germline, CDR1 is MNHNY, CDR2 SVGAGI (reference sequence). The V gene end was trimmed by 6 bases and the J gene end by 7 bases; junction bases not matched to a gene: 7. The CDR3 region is CASSYRGQEQPQHF. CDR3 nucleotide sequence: TGTGCCAGCAGCTACAGGGGGCAGGAACAGCCCCAGCATTTT.

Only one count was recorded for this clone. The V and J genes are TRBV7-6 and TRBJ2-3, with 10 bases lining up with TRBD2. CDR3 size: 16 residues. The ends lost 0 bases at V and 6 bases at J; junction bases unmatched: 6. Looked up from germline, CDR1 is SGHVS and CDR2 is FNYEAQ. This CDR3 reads CASSLAYSGGGDTQYF. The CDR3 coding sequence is TGTGCCAGCAGCTTAGCGTACAGCGGGGGGGGTGATACGCAGTATTTT. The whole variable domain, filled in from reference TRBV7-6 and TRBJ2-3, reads GAGVSQSPRYKVTKRGQDVALRCDPISGHVSLYWYRQALGQGPEFLTYFNYEAQQDKSGLPNDRFSAERPEGSISTLTIQRTEQRDSAMYRCASSLAYSGGGDTQYFGPGTRLTVL.

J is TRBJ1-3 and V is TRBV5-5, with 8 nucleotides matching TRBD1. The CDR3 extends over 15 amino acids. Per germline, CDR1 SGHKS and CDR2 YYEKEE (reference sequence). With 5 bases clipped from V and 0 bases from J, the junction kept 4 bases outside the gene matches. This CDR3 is CASSKTGASGNTIYF. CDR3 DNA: TGTGCCAGCAGTAAGACAGGGGCCTCTGGAAACACCATATATTTT.

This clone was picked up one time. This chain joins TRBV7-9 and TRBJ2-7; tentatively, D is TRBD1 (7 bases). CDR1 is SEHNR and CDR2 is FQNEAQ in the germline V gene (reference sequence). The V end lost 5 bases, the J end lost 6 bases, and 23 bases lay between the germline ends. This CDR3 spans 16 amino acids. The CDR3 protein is CASSTDGGRGRLEQYF. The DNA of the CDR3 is TGTGCCAGCAGCACCGACGGGGGTAGGGGGCGGCTCGAGCAGTACTTC.

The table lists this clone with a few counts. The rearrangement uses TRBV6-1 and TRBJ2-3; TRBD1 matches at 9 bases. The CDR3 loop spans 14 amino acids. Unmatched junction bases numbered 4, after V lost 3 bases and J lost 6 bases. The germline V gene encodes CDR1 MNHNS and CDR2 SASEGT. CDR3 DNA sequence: TGTGCCAGCAGTGACGGACAGGGGAGGGATACGCAGTATTTT. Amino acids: CASSDGQGRDTQYF.

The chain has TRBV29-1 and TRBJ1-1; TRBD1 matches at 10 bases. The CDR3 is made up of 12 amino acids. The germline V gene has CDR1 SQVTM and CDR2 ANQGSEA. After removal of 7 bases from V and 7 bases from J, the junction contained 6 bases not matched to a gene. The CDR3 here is CSALDRGVEAFF. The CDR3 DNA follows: TGCAGCGCCTTGGACAGGGGGGTTGAAGCTTTCTTT.

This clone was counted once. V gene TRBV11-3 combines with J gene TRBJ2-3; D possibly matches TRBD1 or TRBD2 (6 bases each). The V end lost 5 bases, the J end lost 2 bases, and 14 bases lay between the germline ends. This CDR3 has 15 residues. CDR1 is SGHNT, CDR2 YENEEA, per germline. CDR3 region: CASSLGGFNTDTQYF. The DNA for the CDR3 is TGTGCCAGCAGCCTAGGGGGGTTTAACACAGATACGCAGTATTTT.

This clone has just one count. The CDR3 sequence: CARTTPGEATNEKLFF. The CDR3 region has the DNA TGTGCCAGAACCACTCCAGGGGAGGCAACTAATGAAAAACTGTTTTTT. This sequence joins TRBV19 and TRBJ1-4; D is perhaps TRBD1 (6 bases). The CDR3 runs 16 residues. Germline-derived CDR1 and CDR2 are LNHDA and SQIVND (reference sequence). The V gene lost 9 bases and the J gene lost 0 bases, with 17 bases spanning the gap.

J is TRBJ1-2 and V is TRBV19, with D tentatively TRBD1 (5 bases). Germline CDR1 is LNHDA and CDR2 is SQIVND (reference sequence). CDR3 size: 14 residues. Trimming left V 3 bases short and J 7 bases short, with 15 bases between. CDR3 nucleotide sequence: TGTGCCAGTAGTATGGCGGCCGGGACGGCTGGCTACACCTTC. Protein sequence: CASSMAAGTAGYTF.

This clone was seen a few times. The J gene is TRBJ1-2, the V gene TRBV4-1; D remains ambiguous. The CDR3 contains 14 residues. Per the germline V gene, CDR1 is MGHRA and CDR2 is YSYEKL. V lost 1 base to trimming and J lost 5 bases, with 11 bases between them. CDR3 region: CASSQVKADYGYTF. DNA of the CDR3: TGCGCCAGCAGCCAAGTTAAAGCGGATTATGGCTACACCTTC.

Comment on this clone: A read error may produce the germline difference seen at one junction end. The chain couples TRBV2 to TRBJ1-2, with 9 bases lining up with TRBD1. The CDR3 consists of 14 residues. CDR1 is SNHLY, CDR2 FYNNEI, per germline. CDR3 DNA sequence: TGTGCCAGCATTGAACGACAGGGGGTAAATAGCTACACCTTC. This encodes CASIERQGVNSYTF.

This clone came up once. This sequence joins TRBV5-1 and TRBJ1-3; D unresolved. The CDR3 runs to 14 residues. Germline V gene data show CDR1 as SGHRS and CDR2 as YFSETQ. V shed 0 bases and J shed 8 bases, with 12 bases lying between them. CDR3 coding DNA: TGCGCCAGCAGCTTGGTATCATACGGAGACACCATATATTTT. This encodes CASSLVSYGDTIYF.

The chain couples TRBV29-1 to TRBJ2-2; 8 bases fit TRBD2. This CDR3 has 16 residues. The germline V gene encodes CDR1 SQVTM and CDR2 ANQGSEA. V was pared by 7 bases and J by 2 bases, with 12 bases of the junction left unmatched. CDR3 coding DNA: TGCAGCGCCCGGGGGGGGAGGTGGGCCAACACCGGGGAGCTGTTTTTT. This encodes CSARGGRWANTGELFF.